What follows describes a single T cell receptor (beta chain). No cell sorting was done before RNA was extracted from the tissue. This non-tumor lung sample came from over 3 cm beyond the tumor edge. This sample was included in a study of tumor and adjacent non-tumor tissue in lung cancer. A modified ARM-PCR protocol with three rounds of nested PCR amplified TCRbeta. TCRdb used MiXCR to reprocess the multiplex PCR reads, holding one entry per CDR3 protein. The sample includes approximately 110,000 distinct CDR3 sequences, about 65% seen only once; the top ten take around 20%. The TCR originated in a man aged 55 to 70 with non-small cell lung cancer. The sample taken for sequencing was distant non-tumor lung tissue.

The CDR3 protein is CASSEGNTKYF. CDR3 nucleotides: TGTGCCAGCAGTGAGGGGAATACCAAGTACTTC. The chain combines TRBV12-3 or TRBV12-4 with TRBJ2-5, with D perhaps assigned TRBD1 or TRBD2 (5 bases each). This CDR3 is built from 11 residues. Trimming stripped 5 bases from V and 12 bases from J, with 13 bases between.